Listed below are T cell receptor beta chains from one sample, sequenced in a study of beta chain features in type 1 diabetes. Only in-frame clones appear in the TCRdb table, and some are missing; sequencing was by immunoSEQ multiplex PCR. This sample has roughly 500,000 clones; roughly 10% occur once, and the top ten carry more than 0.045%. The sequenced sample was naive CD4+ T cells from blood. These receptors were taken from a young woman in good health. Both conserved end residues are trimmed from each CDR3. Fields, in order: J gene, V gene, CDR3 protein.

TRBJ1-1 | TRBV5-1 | ASNRQPGQMKLNTEAF
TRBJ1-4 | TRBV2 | ASIYHEKLF
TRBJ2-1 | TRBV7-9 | ASSPGPRARGNEQF
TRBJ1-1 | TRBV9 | ASSVDFRAQNTEAF
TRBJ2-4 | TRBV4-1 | ASSHPPGRKNIQY
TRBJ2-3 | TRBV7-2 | ASSWSTSGDTDTQY
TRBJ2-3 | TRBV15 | ATSRAVTDTQY
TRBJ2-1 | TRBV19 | ASSMPNMLAGDAYNEQF
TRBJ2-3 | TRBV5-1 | ASSLVHRGSFTDTQY
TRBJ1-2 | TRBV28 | ASSLDRTDYGYT
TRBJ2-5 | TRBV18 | ASSPQGLGKETQY
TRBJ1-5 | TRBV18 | ASSPIEGTQPQH
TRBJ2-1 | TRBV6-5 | ASSYPLAGSFNEQF
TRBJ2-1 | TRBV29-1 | SVRTRREQF
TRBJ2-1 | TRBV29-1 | SVEDESTGGEQF
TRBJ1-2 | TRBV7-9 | ASSWAGPNYGYT
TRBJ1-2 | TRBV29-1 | SHTHGYT
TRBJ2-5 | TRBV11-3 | ASSLGSGGMETQY
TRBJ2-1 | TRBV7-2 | ASSSPRQGNYNEQF
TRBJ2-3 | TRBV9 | ASSVDGTSLDTQY
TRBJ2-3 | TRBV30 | ACGRTNTDTQY
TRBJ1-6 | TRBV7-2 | ASSREPSSPLH
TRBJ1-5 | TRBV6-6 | ASSSGGSNQPQH
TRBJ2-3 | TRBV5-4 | ASSQGGPADTQY
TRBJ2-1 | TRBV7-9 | ASSLRGTEVEQF
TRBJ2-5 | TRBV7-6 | ASSPDDGETQY
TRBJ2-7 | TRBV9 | ASSEGVGYRSYEQY
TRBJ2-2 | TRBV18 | ASSPPDRGPGELF
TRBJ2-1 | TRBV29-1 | SVDLGLDEQF
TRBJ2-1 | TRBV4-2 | ASTAGPSDNEQF